Listed below are T cell receptor beta chains from one sample, sequenced in a study of blood T cell repertoires in COVID-19. The method was immunoSEQ multiplex PCR; TCRdb's version includes in-frame clones alone and lacks a portion of them. The sample shows about 300,000 clones, about 91% of them seen only once. The sample taken for sequencing was peripheral blood. Source of these receptors: a woman aged 30 to 39 who had recovered from COVID-19. Each CDR3 is given with its conserved first and last residue. D genes are given only for firm matches. Only some rows state a clone size, as once, few, many or a class for expanded clones.

D	length	V	size	J	DNA	CDR3
.	12	TRBV18	.	TRBJ1-1	TGTGCCAGCTCACTAAGAGACACTGAAGCTTTCTTT	CASSLRDTEAFF
TRBD1	15	TRBV13	.	TRBJ2-5	TGTGCCAGCAGCTTAGCGGGGACAGGGCAGGAGACCCAGTACTTC	CASSLAGTGQETQYF
.	15	TRBV4-1	.	TRBJ2-3	TGCGCCAGCAGCCAAGTGAGGGGGAGCACAGATACGCAGTATTTT	CASSQVRGSTDTQYF
.	16	TRBV19	.	TRBJ1-3	TGTGCCAGTAGTATTGGGCCGGGAAGGTCTGGAAACACCATATATTTT	CASSIGPGRSGNTIYF
.	15	TRBV28	.	TRBJ1-4	TGTGCCAGCACCTGGGGGGGATTAACTAATGAAAAACTGTTTTTT	CASTWGGLTNEKLFF
.	17	TRBV7-8	.	TRBJ1-1	TGTGCCAGCAGCTTAGCGAAAGACAGGTCAATGAACACTGAAGCTTTCTTT	CASSLAKDRSMNTEAFF
TRBD2	17	TRBV4-2	.	TRBJ2-2	TGTGCCAGCAGCCAAGCGTGGGGAGGGTGGGACACCGGGGAGCTGTTTTTT	CASSQAWGGWDTGELFF
.	15	TRBV7-8	.	TRBJ1-2	TGTGCCAGCAGCTTAGATCAAGTCAGGGGTCGCGGCTACACCTTC	CASSLDQVRGRGYTF
.	14	TRBV14	.	TRBJ1-1	TGTGCCAGCAGCCAAGAGGGGGACTGGACTGAAGCTTTCTTT	CASSQEGDWTEAFF
TRBD1	13	TRBV7-2	.	TRBJ1-3	TGTGCCAGCAGGGGACAGGGCTTTGACACCATATATTTT	CASRGQGFDTIYF
TRBD2	17	TRBV7-6	.	TRBJ2-1	TGTGCCAGCAGCTTCCAATCCGGGACTAGCTCCTACAATGAGCAGTTCTTC	CASSFQSGTSSYNEQFF
TRBD2	15	TRBV27	.	TRBJ2-2	TGTGCCAGCAAAGGCGGGGGGTCTTCCACCGGGGAGCTGTTTTTT	CASKGGGSSTGELFF
TRBD2	17	TRBV7-9	.	TRBJ2-7	TGTGCCAGCAGCTTAGCTCCCTCGGCTAGCGGGGGCGACGAGCAGTACTTC	CASSLAPSASGGDEQYF
TRBD1	14	TRBV2	.	TRBJ1-5	TGTGCCAGCAGCGCCGGGACAGTTGGGCAGCCCCAGCATTTT	CASSAGTVGQPQHF
TRBD1	13	TRBV5-5	once	TRBJ2-7	TGTGCCAGCAGCCCAGGGGGACCCCTCGAGCAGTACTTC	CASSPGGPLEQYF
TRBD2	16	TRBV5-1	.	TRBJ2-5	TGCGCCAGCAGCTTGGCCCCTAGCGGGGGGGCAGAGACCCAGTACTTC	CASSLAPSGGAETQYF
TRBD2	15	TRBV3-1/TRBV3-2	.	TRBJ2-1	TGTGCCAGCAGTCTGACTAGCGGGGGGGCCTGGGAGCAGTTCTTC	CASSLTSGGAWEQFF
TRBD1	14	TRBV24-1	.	TRBJ2-5	TGTGCCACGGGTGGGACAGGCGGGGTGGAGACCCAGTACTTC	CATGGTGGVETQYF
TRBD2	18	TRBV4-2	.	TRBJ2-1	TGTGCCAGCAGCCAAGATTTTGCCGTCGGGGGGGTAGGCAATGAGCAGTTCTTC	CASSQDFAVGGVGNEQFF
.	15	TRBV3-1/TRBV3-2	.	TRBJ1-1	TGTGCCAGCAGCCTTCAGTGGGGGGGTAACACTGAAGCTTTCTTT	CASSLQWGGNTEAFF
.	15	TRBV5-6	.	TRBJ1-3	TGTGCCAGCAGCTTGGACAGGAGCTCTGGAAACACCATATATTTT	CASSLDRSSGNTIYF
.	13	TRBV5-1	once	TRBJ2-7	TGCGCCAGCAACCAGGGTTCCCCATACGAGCAGTACTTC	CASNQGSPYEQYF
.	15	TRBV3-1/TRBV3-2	.	TRBJ1-6	TGTGCCAGCAGCCAACTACCGAACTATAATTCACCCCTCCACTTT	CASSQLPNYNSPLHF
TRBD1	15	TRBV19	.	TRBJ2-7	TGTGCCAGTAGTGGGGACAGGGCTACATCCTACGAGCAGTACTTC	CASSGDRATSYEQYF
.	14	TRBV7-9	.	TRBJ1-5	TGTGCCAGCAGCTCACAGGGCTCTAATCAGCCCCAGCATTTT	CASSSQGSNQPQHF